This TCR beta chain was recorded in a study of shared clonotypes between healthy human individuals (dated by TCRdb to the early 2020s). For the study in its entirety: The cohort included a few men and a couple of women between 18 and 49 years of age. For each donor, CD4 naive and CD4 memory were each run on three plates, CD8 naive on two plates, and CD8 memory on one plate. To estimate repertoire size and how much clonotypes are shared between individuals, the study performed deep sequencing of blood TCR repertoires from 4 to 6 healthy adults. To increase sequencing depth and limit assay-specific biases, TCR repertoire library preparation and sequencing were carried out by different laboratories using diverse techniques. Each donor's leukapheresis produced roughly between roughly 0.85 and 9.5 billion PBMCs.

What the research found in general, with its limitations: Incomplete sequencing was indicated by rarefaction of sorted-subset datasets, despite the large sequencing depth. The genetic and exposure-history diversity represented was limited by the small number of donors. Compared with non-shared clonotypes, clonotypes shared by all four sorted-subset donors had higher generation probabilities. Pairwise subsampling led to the expectation that sequencing depth would affect the degree of clonotype sharing among donors. Estimated clonotype richness was generally larger for naive than for memory subsets. About 4.5% of naive CD4, 3.5% of naive CD8, approximately 2.2% of memory CD4, and 0.35% to 0.5% of memory CD8 clonotypes were shared across several donors. Sampling was restricted to blood, and TCR repertoires in tissues likely differ from the TCR repertoires found in blood.

Healthy HIV-negative adults with no recently reported acute infections or vaccinations were included as donors. Every donor was a Caucasian adult residing in Nashville, Tennessee, USA. CD4+ T cells were enriched through magnetic negative selection, after which naive cells were positively selected on CD45RA and the remaining negative fraction served as the memory subset. Blood was collected by leukapheresis, and PBMCs were isolated by Ficoll-Histopaque density gradient centrifugation and then cryopreserved in liquid nitrogen vapor phase. Purity and quantity of every magnetically sorted T cell population were checked by analytical flow cytometry. From each sorted fraction, genomic DNA was isolated and quantified by UV absorbance on a Nanodrop 2000c. As to this clone: Its antigen specificity is not known. The record has no base qualities; no much larger clone is one base away.

TCR CDR3 regions were amplified from genomic DNA by multiplex PCR using the deep immunoSEQ assay. Extracted genomic DNA from each cell subset was spread evenly across all wells of several immunoSEQ 96-well plates, with each plate serving as a replicate. Each replicate PCR for sorted subsets received 150 to 250 ng genomic DNA, equal to roughly 29,000 T cell genomes. Purified libraries were measured with a Qubit 3.0 fluorometer, size-checked on a Bioanalyzer 2100, and measured again with the KAPA Library Quantification kit. Every immunoSEQ 96-well plate was sequenced on a dedicated single-read 150-cycle Illumina NextSeq 550 flow cell. The authors' pipeline ran thus. Because the immunoSEQ output held only junctional sequences and lacked quality scores, the filtering could not match the filtering applied to full-length reads. To assign V/J genes and CDR3, sequences were annotated against IMGT germline references using PyIR, a Python wrapper for IgBLAST v1.9. Reads with weak V/J assignments (E-value above 1e-6), missing CDR3, stop codons, out-of-frame junctions, or ambiguous translated residues were removed. V3J clonotypes were defined by identical inferred V gene, J gene, and CDR3 amino acid sequence. Percentage overlap between repertoires was calculated by dividing the number of shared unique clonotypes by the size of the smaller repertoire. RTK rarefaction, the Chao1 estimator, and Recon v2.1 estimates of unobserved clonotypes were used to assess repertoire richness. Generation probabilities were computed with OLGA for all TCRbeta clonotypes obtained by the gDNA method from several donors. TCRdb re-hosts the immuneACCESS table, in-frame sequences only. Its copies lack some clones; in the studies checked, an unresolved V gene accounts for under half of them, and the cause for the rest is not known. The V and J calls and clone size were taken over from that table, and D and trimming were inferred from the DNA. The sample contains some 900,000 clones, over 60% of them found a single time. The top ten constitute approximately 1.5% of the sample.

Sequences were obtained from memory CD4+ T cells sorted from blood. Explained via the paper, the cell subset or site label denotes: CD45RA-negative fraction. The source is a man between 18 and 35 years old in good health.

The CDR3 here reads CAISERGTGAPYEQYF. The DNA reads as follows: TGTGCCATCAGTGAGCGGGGGACAGGGGCCCCCTACGAGCAGTACTTC. Recombination linked TRBV10-3 to TRBJ2-7, and 10 junction bases match TRBD1. Trimming accounts for 2 bases at V and 2 bases at J, while the number of junction bases matched to no gene is 6. The CDR3 holds 16 amino acids from the cysteine to the phenylalanine. The DNA shown is the 48-base CDR3, in frame from base 1. From the germline V gene, CDR1 is ENHRY and CDR2 is SYGVKD.